A single sample is the source of the 27 T cell receptor beta chains below, sequenced in a study of T cell repertoires in cytomegalovirus infection. No antigen has been assigned to these receptors. TCRdb independently ran MiXCR on the reads; one entry per CDR3 protein. Of 110,000 to 150,000 distinct CDR3 sequences in the sample, over 25% were seen once. The input for sequencing was CD8+ T cells from cultured PBMCs, taken from culture after CMV antigen stimulation. These receptors all come from a human donor in good health (CMV status not recorded). Some clones in this sample may be carry-over from other donors' samples.

The CDR3 DNA sequence: TGTGCCAGCAGCTTAGGGGGGGGCCCTTACACTGAAGCTTTCTTT. Translated, it gives CASSLGGGPYTEAFF. V usage is TRBV7-9 and J usage is TRBJ1-1, with D perhaps TRBD1 (6 bases). The V end lost 1 base, the J end lost 3 bases, and 12 bases lay between the germline ends. The CDR3 sequence is 15 residues long. Germline CDR1 reads SEHNR; CDR2 reads FQNEAQ (reference sequence).

In its sample, this clonotype was seen a few times. The chain recombines TRBV19 with TRBJ2-1; D call uncertain. The CDR3 has 13 residues. V lost 3 bases, J lost 4 bases, and 7 bases lay in between. The V gene's germline CDR1 is LNHDA and CDR2 SQIVND (reference sequence). CDR3 loop: CASSMPAYNEQFF. The CDR3 DNA sequence: TGTGCCAGTAGTATGCCGGCTTACAATGAGCAGTTCTTC.

The rearrangement links TRBV6-5 to TRBJ2-4, with D perhaps assigned TRBD1 or TRBD2 (5 bases each). The CDR3 covers 15 residues. The V end lost 1 base, the J end lost 7 bases, and 14 bases lay between the germline ends. CDR1 is MNHEY, CDR2 SVGAGI, per germline. The DNA for the CDR3 is TGTGCCAGCAGTTACTTCGGGGCCGAAGGGAACATTCAGTACTTC. It codes for CASSYFGAEGNIQYF.

This clonotype was counted between two and nine times. The chain links TRBV3-1 to TRBJ2-1, with 7 bases lining up with TRBD2. Germline-derived CDR1 and CDR2 are LGHDT and YNNKEL (reference sequence). The trim removed 6 bases at V and 1 base at J, leaving 6 bases unmatched. This CDR3 has 15 amino acids. The CDR3 DNA reads TGTGCCAGCAGTTCCTGGGAGGGTTCCTACAATGAGCAGTTCTTC. Its protein is CASSSWEGSYNEQFF.

This clonotype was seen a few times. The rearrangement uses TRBV12-3 or TRBV12-4 and TRBJ2-1; D unclear. V lost 3 bases and J lost 7, with 7 bases in between. The CDR3 consists of 12 residues. The CDR3 coding sequence is TGTGCCAGCAGTTTCGGGCCGAATGAGCAGTTCTTC. It codes for CASSFGPNEQFF.

This clonotype was counted between two and nine times. This chain connects TRBV28 to TRBJ1-2, with a weak D call TRBD1 (6 bases). Per the germline V gene, CDR1 is MDHEN and CDR2 is SYDVKM. The CDR3 sequence is 15 residues long. V was clipped by 2 bases and J by 4 bases, with 14 bases between them. CDR3: CASSLPRRGAYGYTF. CDR3 nucleotides: TGTGCCAGCAGTTTACCCCGTAGGGGGGCCTATGGCTACACCTTC.

The chain couples TRBV6-6 to TRBJ1-1, with unresolved D. V dropped 1 base and J dropped 8 bases, with 8 bases sitting between them. Germline CDR1 is MNHNY and CDR2 is SVGAGI (reference sequence). The CDR3 has 12 residues. DNA of the CDR3: TGTGCCAGCAGTTACTATACGGGGGAAGCTTTCTTT. It specifies CASSYYTGEAFF.

The rearrangement links TRBV4-1 to TRBJ1-1; 7 positions match TRBD1. J gave up 1 base and V 3 bases, and 5 bases lay outside the gene matches. The CDR3 runs to 15 residues. Germline V CDR1 and CDR2: MGHRA, YSYEKL. The CDR3 region is CASSQEDRENTEAFF. The CDR3 nucleotides read TGCGCCAGCAGCCAGGAAGACAGGGAGAACACTGAAGCTTTCTTT.

The rearrangement joins TRBV15 to TRBJ2-7; D not resolved. Deletions cut 1 base from V and 6 bases from J, with 10 bases between. The CDR3 is made up of 13 amino acids. Germline CDR1 is LNHNV and CDR2 is YYDKDF (reference sequence). The CDR3 nucleotides are TGTGCCACCAGCAGAGGTCCGGGCAGCGAGCAGTACTTC. Protein: CATSRGPGSEQYF.

The chain joins TRBV4-1 to TRBJ1-5; D unclear. The CDR3 spans 13 residues. CDR1 and CDR2 from the germline V gene are MGHRA and YSYEKL. The germline V and J ends were trimmed by 2 bases and 9 bases, with 11 bases remaining between them. As DNA, the CDR3 is TGCGCCAGCAGCCAAACCTTCATAAGGCCCCAGCATTTT. Protein sequence: CASSQTFIRPQHF.

This clonotype was found many times. The J gene is TRBJ2-7, the V gene TRBV27; D call uncertain. The CDR3 loop spans 12 amino acids. The germline V gene encodes CDR1 MNHEY and CDR2 SMNVEV (reference sequence). Trimming cost V 4 bases and J 1 base, with 5 bases left between them. The DNA of the CDR3 is TGTGCCAGCAGTTCCCCGTCCTACGAGCAGTACTTC. It translates to CASSSPSYEQYF.

The chain carries TRBV4-1 and TRBJ1-5, with D unclear. Trimming took off 8 bases at V and 5 bases at J, with 19 bases between the two ends. The CDR3 consists of 15 residues. Germline lookup yields CDR1 MGHRA and CDR2 YSYEKL. The CDR3 DNA reads as TGCGCCAGCTCCTTAGGACCTCCAAGGGATCAGCCCCAGCATTTT. It is translated as CASSLGPPRDQPQHF.

The V and J genes are TRBV28 and TRBJ2-7; D is perhaps TRBD1 or TRBD2 (5 bases each). The CDR3 contains 13 residues. The V end was cut by 3 bases, the J end by 1 base, with 7 bases between. Germline-derived CDR1 and CDR2 are MDHEN and SYDVKM. The CDR3 sequence is CASSFGASYEQYF. The CDR3 DNA reads as TGTGCCAGCAGTTTCGGGGCTTCCTACGAGCAGTACTTC.

This clonotype was seen a few times. The V call is TRBV5-1, the J call TRBJ2-2; the D is unclear. V lost 1 base, J lost 1 base, and 5 bases lay in between. Germline V CDR1 and CDR2: SGHRS, YFSETQ. This CDR3 contains 14 residues. The CDR3, as DNA: TGCGCCAGCAGCTTGTTAGGGAACACCGGGGAGCTGTTTTTT. Its translation is CASSLLGNTGELFF.

The chain joins TRBV28 to TRBJ2-2, with a weak D call TRBD2 (6 bases). Per the germline V gene, CDR1 is MDHEN and CDR2 is SYDVKM. Trimming cost V 7 bases and J 1 base, with 10 bases left between them. This CDR3 spans 14 amino acids. The CDR3 coding sequence is TGTGCCAGCACCAGTAGCGGGAACACCGGGGAGCTGTTTTTT. Amino acid sequence: CASTSSGNTGELFF. Together with reference TRBV28 and TRBJ2-2, the CDR3 gives the full variable domain: DVKVTQSSRYLVKRTGEKVFLECVQDMDHENMFWYRQDPGLGLRLIYFSYDVKMKEKGDIPEGYSVSREKKERFSLILESASTNQTSMYLCASTSSGNTGELFFGEGSRLTVL.

Only a few counts were recorded for this clonotype. This sequence joins TRBV7-9 and TRBJ2-7; D remains ambiguous. V gave up 9 bases and J gave up 2 bases, with 17 bases separating them. The germline V gene has CDR1 SEHNR and CDR2 FQNEAQ (reference sequence). The CDR3 loop spans 14 amino acids. The CDR3 region is CASSASLSPYEQYF. The CDR3 nucleotides read TGTGCCAGTTCCGCCTCGCTCAGCCCCTACGAGCAGTACTTC.

The chain has TRBV12-3 or TRBV12-4 and TRBJ2-3; 8 bases are a match to TRBD1. Trimming at V came to 10 bases and at J to 8 bases, leaving 14 bases not matched to a gene. The CDR3 spans 14 residues. The CDR3, as DNA: TGTGCCACGCATCAGGACAGGGCAGGCGGTACGCAGTATTTT. Encoded protein: CATHQDRAGGTQYF.

This clonotype was seen only a few times. The chain joins TRBV4-2 to TRBJ2-7, with 8 bases matching TRBD1. The germline V gene has CDR1 LGHNA and CDR2 YNFKEQ. The CDR3 covers 17 residues. Trimming took 0 bases from V and 4 from J; bases not matched to a gene: 11. The CDR3 sequence: CASSQEAVTGVMYEQYF. The CDR3 DNA reads as TGTGCCAGCAGCCAAGAAGCTGTGACAGGGGTCATGTACGAGCAGTACTTC.

J is TRBJ1-2 and V is TRBV12-3 or TRBV12-4; D ambiguous. V was trimmed by 5 bases and J by 8 bases, leaving 18 bases between them. There are 14 residues in the CDR3. This CDR3 reads CASSTGSWEGGYTF. The CDR3 DNA reads TGTGCCAGCAGTACTGGGTCCTGGGAGGGAGGCTACACCTTC.

The V call is TRBV12-3 or TRBV12-4, the J call TRBJ1-4; D not resolved. CDR3 length: 11 residues. V was pared by 6 bases and J by 8 bases, with 7 bases between. CDR3 bases: TGTGCCAGCAGACTCGGGGAAAAACTGTTTTTT. Protein sequence: CASRLGEKLFF.

This clonotype was observed a handful of times. This chain links TRBV7-6 with TRBJ1-2, with TRBD1 as a possible D gene (6 bases). V dropped 2 bases and J dropped 0 bases, with 10 bases sitting between them. This CDR3 is built from 15 residues. The V gene's germline CDR1 is SGHVS and CDR2 FNYEAQ. The CDR3 loop reads CASSLWDTSNYGYTF. The DNA for the CDR3 is TGTGCCAGCAGCTTATGGGACACCTCTAACTATGGCTACACCTTC.

In this sample, this clonotype turned up once. This sequence joins TRBV27 and TRBJ1-4; D is undetermined. V lost 5 bases and J 4 bases, leaving 20 bases between the germline ends. Germline CDR1 and CDR2: MNHEY and SMNVEV (reference sequence). CDR3 length: 17 amino acids. DNA for the CDR3: TGTGCCAGCAGTCCCCACATCGGTCCGGAGAGTAATGAAAAACTGTTTTTT. Translated: CASSPHIGPESNEKLFF.

DNA for the CDR3: TGCAGTGCTAGTCCAATGCTCCTAGCAGGCGAGACCCAGTACTTC. It yields the protein CSASPMLLAGETQYF. The J gene is TRBJ2-5, the V gene TRBV20-1, with a tentative D call TRBD2 (5 bases). Germline loops: CDR1 DFQATT, CDR2 SNEGSKA (reference sequence). The V end was cut by 3 bases, the J end by 5 bases, with 19 bases between. This CDR3 comprises 15 residues.

This clonotype was found many times. V is TRBV7-2 and J is TRBJ2-7, with D possibly being TRBD2 (5 bases). Trimming shortened V by 1 base and J by 0 bases, and 10 bases separated the two germline ends. The germline V gene has CDR1 SGHTA and CDR2 FQGNSA. The CDR3 totals 15 residues. The CDR3 DNA is TGTGCCAGCAGCTTAGAGAAGCTAGCCTCCTACGAGCAGTACTTC. This translates into CASSLEKLASYEQYF. The whole variable domain, filled in from reference TRBV7-2 and TRBJ2-7, reads GAGVSQSPSNKVTEKGKDVELRCDPISGHTALYWYRQSLGQGLEFLIYFQGNSAPDKSGLPSDRFSAERTGGSVSTLTIQRTQQEDSAVYLCASSLEKLASYEQYFGPGTRLTVT.

In its sample, this clonotype was seen many times. The chain combines TRBV27 with TRBJ1-2; 7 bases are a match to TRBD1. V trimming: 6 bases; J trimming: 8 bases; junction bases outside the gene matches: 6. Germline V gives CDR1 MNHEY, CDR2 SMNVEV (reference sequence). This CDR3 is built from 12 residues. The CDR3 sequence is CASRYTGEGYTF. The DNA for the CDR3 is TGTGCCAGCAGATATACAGGGGAGGGCTACACCTTC.

This clonotype was seen a single time. V is TRBV19 and J is TRBJ2-2; 11 nucleotides agree with TRBD1. The V gene's germline CDR1 is LNHDA and CDR2 SQIVND (reference sequence). The ends lost 7 bases at V and 3 bases at J; junction bases unmatched: 10. This CDR3 has 17 residues. The CDR3 nucleotides read TGTGCCAGTATCCCGGCGGGGACAGGGGGTTACACCGGGGAGCTGTTTTTT. This codes for CASIPAGTGGYTGELFF.

The chain has TRBV7-6 and TRBJ2-7; possibly TRBD2 for D (5 bases). The CDR3 sequence is 12 residues long. Trimming shortened V by 4 bases and J by 4 bases, and 8 bases separated the two germline ends. Germline assignment: CDR1 SGHVS and CDR2 FNYEAQ. The CDR3 protein is CASSSGDYEQYF. Here the CDR3 DNA reads TGTGCCAGCAGCTCCGGGGATTACGAGCAGTACTTC.